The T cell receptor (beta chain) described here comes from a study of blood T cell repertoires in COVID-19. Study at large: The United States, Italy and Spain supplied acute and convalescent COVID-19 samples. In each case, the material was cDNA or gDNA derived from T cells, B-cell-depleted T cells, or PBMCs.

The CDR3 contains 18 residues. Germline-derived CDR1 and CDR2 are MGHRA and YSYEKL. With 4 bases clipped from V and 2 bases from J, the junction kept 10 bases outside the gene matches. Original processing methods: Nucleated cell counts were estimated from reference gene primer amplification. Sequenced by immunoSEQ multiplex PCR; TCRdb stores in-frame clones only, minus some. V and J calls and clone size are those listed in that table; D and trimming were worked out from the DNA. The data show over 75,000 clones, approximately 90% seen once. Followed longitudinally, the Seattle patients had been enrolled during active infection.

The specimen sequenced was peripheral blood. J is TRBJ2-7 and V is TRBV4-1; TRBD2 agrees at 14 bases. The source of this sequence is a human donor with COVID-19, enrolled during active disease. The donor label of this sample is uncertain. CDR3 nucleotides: TGCGCCAGCAGCCGCCCATTTCCGGGACTAGCGGGGGCCTACGAGCAGTACTTC. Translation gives CASSRPFPGLAGAYEQYF.